The 15 T cell receptor beta chains reported below all come from one sample, sequenced in a study of blood T cell repertoires in COVID-19. Assay: immunoSEQ multiplex PCR; the TCRdb copy retains only in-frame clones and omits some. The sample shows roughly 260,000 clones, approximately 90% of them seen only once. Sequencing was carried out using peripheral blood. All receptors come from a woman aged 40 to 50 with acute or convalescent COVID-19.

This chain connects TRBV2 to TRBJ1-4; tentative D call: TRBD1 (6 bases). The CDR3 is made up of 15 amino acids. CDR1 SNHLY and CDR2 FYNNEI come from the germline V gene. V lost 7 bases and J lost 8, with 20 bases in between. The chain's CDR3 is CASNYRDIGKEKLFF. The CDR3 region has the DNA TGTGCCAGCAACTACCGGGACATCGGTAAAGAAAAACTGTTTTTT.

This rearrangement joins TRBV27 to TRBJ2-7, with D possibly TRBD1 on 6 matching bases. Trimming left V 6 bases short and J 2 bases short, with 20 bases between. Germline CDR1 and CDR2: MNHEY and SMNVEV (reference sequence). The CDR3 loop spans 16 amino acids. The DNA of the CDR3 is TGTGCCAGCAGACTCGAGACGGACAGCACCACCTACGAGCAGTACGTC. Amino acids: CASRLETDSTTYEQYV.

CDR3 residues: CAWSQNNYGYTF. As DNA, the CDR3 is TGTGCCTGGAGCCAGAATAACTATGGCTACACCTTC. The V call is TRBV30, the J call TRBJ1-2; D is unclear. V dropped 3 bases and J dropped 1 base, with 6 bases sitting between them. This CDR3 has 12 residues. The V gene's germline CDR1 is GTSNPN and CDR2 SVGIG (reference sequence).

CDR3 sequence (DNA): TGTGCCAGCACTCCCAGACAGTTCGTAGATACGCAGTATTTT. This gives the protein CASTPRQFVDTQYF. The chain uses TRBV6-5 and TRBJ2-3, with a weak D call TRBD1 (5 bases). Trimming removed 7 bases at V and 5 bases at J, with 16 bases between. CDR3 length: 14 amino acids. Germline V CDR1 and CDR2: MNHEY, SVGAGI.

In nucleotides, the CDR3 is TGTGCCAGTAACTCCCCGTTGGGGGGACGGAGGAACACTGAAGCTTTCTTT. It translates to CASNSPLGGRRNTEAFF. The chain recombines TRBV19 with TRBJ1-1; D might be TRBD1 (5 bases). CDR1 is LNHDA, CDR2 SQIVND, per germline (reference sequence). The CDR3 length is 17 residues. The ends were cut back, 7 bases at V and 1 base at J, with 22 bases in the middle.

The chain is built from TRBV11-2 and TRBJ1-4; 8 positions match TRBD1. Germline CDR1 SGHAT, CDR2 FQNNGV. The length of the CDR3 is 15 residues. The junction had 11 bases not matched to a gene; V was cut back by 5 bases and J by 9 bases. CDR3 protein: CASSATATGGKKLFF. CDR3 sequence (DNA): TGTGCCAGCAGCGCGACAGCTACAGGGGGTAAAAAACTGTTTTTT.

V is TRBV5-1 and J is TRBJ1-6; TRBD1 agrees at 7 bases. CDR1 is SGHRS, CDR2 YFSETQ, per germline. There are 17 residues in the CDR3. Trimming removed 4 bases from V and 9 bases from J; junction bases left unmatched: 16. The CDR3 spells CASSAIPGGRPGSPLHF. The DNA of the CDR3 is TGCGCCAGCAGCGCGATACCAGGGGGTCGGCCGGGTTCACCCCTCCACTTT.

The gene calls are TRBV5-6 and TRBJ1-6; 7 positions agree with TRBD1. The CDR3 contains 18 residues. Unmatched junction bases numbered 10, after V lost 0 bases and J lost 4 bases. Germline CDR1 is SGHDT and CDR2 is YYEEEE. The CDR3 here is CASSLDRGLALYNSPLHF. The CDR3 DNA follows: TGTGCCAGCAGCTTGGACAGGGGACTAGCTCTATATAATTCACCCCTCCACTTT.

The genes are TRBV5-8 and TRBJ2-1; 11 nucleotides align to TRBD2. Germline V lookup: CDR1 SGHTS, CDR2 YDEGEE. J was trimmed by 10 bases and V by 0 bases; bases with no gene match: 9. The CDR3 has 16 amino acids. CDR3 DNA sequence: TGTGCCAGCAGCTTGGAGCTCCTAGCGGGGGGCCGCGAGCAGTTCTTC. Translation: CASSLELLAGGREQFF. The variable domain in full, with the rest retrieved from reference TRBV5-8 and TRBJ2-1, is EAGVTQSPTHLIKTRGQQATLRCSPISGHTSVYWYQQALGLGLQFLLWYDEGEERNRGNFPPRFSGRQFPNYSSELNVNALELEDSALYLCASSLELLAGGREQFFGPGTRLTVL.

The chain joins TRBV25-1 to TRBJ2-5; the D gene is possibly TRBD1 (7 bases). Germline V CDR1 and CDR2: MGHDK, SYGVNS. V was clipped by 6 bases and J by 5 bases, with 13 bases between them. The CDR3 length is 13 residues. CDR3: CASSSGGRETQYF. Written as DNA, the CDR3 is TGTGCCAGCAGCTCAGGGGGGCGGGAGACCCAGTACTTC.

This clone was seen only once. The chain carries TRBV12-5 and TRBJ1-1, with a weak D call TRBD1 (5 bases). Germline CDR1 is LGHNT and CDR2 is FRNRAP. The CDR3 has 16 residues. The V gene lost 4 bases and the J gene lost 0 bases, with 15 bases spanning the gap. The CDR3 is CASGWPRGKMNTEAFF. CDR3 sequence (DNA): TGTGCTAGTGGTTGGCCACGGGGGAAGATGAACACTGAAGCTTTCTTT. Looking up the rest from reference TRBV12-5 and TRBJ1-1 gives the full variable domain: DARVTQTPRHKVTEMGQEVTMRCQPILGHNTVFWYRQTMMQGLELLAYFRNRAPLDDSGMPKDRFSAEMPDATLATLKIQPSEPRDSAVYFCASGWPRGKMNTEAFFGQGTRLTVV.

The chain combines TRBV2 with TRBJ1-1, with 9 bases lining up with TRBD1. CDR1 and CDR2 (germline): SNHLY, FYNNEI. V shed 6 bases and J 6 bases; nucleotides not matched to a gene: 8. The length of the CDR3 is 14 residues. The CDR3 sequence: CASRNTGGLAEAFF. In nucleotides, the CDR3 is TGTGCCAGCAGAAACACAGGGGGCCTCGCTGAAGCTTTCTTT. The full variable domain, its missing parts supplied by reference TRBV2 and TRBJ1-1, is EPEVTQTPSHQVTQMGQEVILRCVPISNHLYFYWYRQILGQKVEFLVSFYNNEISEKSEIFDDQFSVERPDGSNFTLKIRSTKLEDSAMYFCASRNTGGLAEAFFGQGTRLTVV.

The CDR3 coding sequence is TGCAGCGTTGGACAGGGGGAGGGTCAGCCCCAGCATTTT. Its protein is CSVGQGEGQPQHF. The chain couples TRBV29-1 to TRBJ1-5; 9 bases agree with TRBD1. CDR3 length: 13 residues. V was clipped by 4 bases and J by 6 bases; unmatched bases: 4. Germline assignment: CDR1 SQVTM and CDR2 ANQGSEA.

This sequence joins TRBV27 and TRBJ2-5; TRBD1 is a possible D gene (6 bases). The CDR3 covers 16 residues. Trimming left V 0 bases short and J 5 bases short, with 16 bases between. Germline assignment: CDR1 MNHEY and CDR2 SMNVEV (reference sequence). Here the CDR3 reads CASSLSPRGGGETQYF. CDR3 DNA sequence: TGTGCCAGCAGTTTATCGCCCAGGGGTGGTGGGGAGACCCAGTACTTC.

The chain joins TRBV15 to TRBJ2-5; TRBD1 matches at 11 bases. Germline V gives CDR1 LNHNV, CDR2 YYDKDF (reference sequence). The CDR3 covers 16 residues. J lost 2 bases, V lost 0 bases, and 2 bases had no gene match. Written as DNA, the CDR3 is TGTGCCACCAGCAGAGAGGGGACAGGGGGGCAAGAGACCCAGTACTTC. Translation gives CATSREGTGGQETQYF.